These 24 T cell receptor beta chains were all obtained from the same sample, sequenced in a study of blood T cell repertoires in COVID-19 (dated by TCRdb to the early 2020s). The protocol used for the library was the immunoSEQ multiplex PCR assay. TCRdb obtained this table from immuneACCESS and retained in-frame rearrangements with V and J assigned. These tables miss some clones; where compared with another copy, unresolved V genes account for less than half of the shortfall, and the remainder is unexplained. The sample contains about 140,000 clones, approximately 84% of them found a single time. Less than 2.5% of the sample belongs to the ten largest clones. Sequenced material: peripheral blood. All receptors come from a woman aged 55-69 years with acute or convalescent COVID-19.

The table lists this clone with a few counts. The chain joins TRBV4-2 to TRBJ1-3, with 9 bases aligning to TRBD1. V lost 2 bases to trimming and J lost 2 bases; unmatched junction nucleotides: 4. Germline values: CDR1 LGHNA, CDR2 YNFKEQ. The CDR3 extends over 16 amino acids. The DNA of the CDR3 is TGTGCCAGCAGCCAAAACCGGGACAGGGCTGGAAACACCATATATTTT. Amino acids: CASSQNRDRAGNTIYF.

This chain links TRBV2 with TRBJ2-7, with D tentatively TRBD2 (5 bases). The CDR3 runs 13 residues. CDR1 SNHLY and CDR2 FYNNEI come from the germline V gene. V lost 2 bases, J lost 3 bases, and 8 bases lay in between. The CDR3: CASSERTLYEQYF. In DNA form, the CDR3 reads TGTGCCAGCAGTGAAAGGACTCTCTACGAGCAGTACTTC.

The chain links TRBV9 to TRBJ2-2, with 11 bases matching TRBD2. The CDR3 is made up of 15 amino acids. The germline gives CDR1 SGDLS, CDR2 YYNGEE. After removal of 1 base from V and 7 bases from J, the junction contained 3 bases not matched to a gene. The DNA of the CDR3 is TGTGCCAGCAGCGTACTAACTAGCGGGAGCGGGGAGCTGTTTTTT. Translation gives CASSVLTSGSGELFF.

The chain employs TRBV5-1 and TRBJ2-7, with 7 bases identical to TRBD1. The J segment lost 3 bases and the V segment lost 0 bases, leaving 6 bases of the junction unmatched. The CDR3 extends over 15 amino acids. Germline CDR1 SGHRS, CDR2 YFSETQ. The CDR3 region is CASSLETGRGYEQYF. The DNA for the CDR3 is TGCGCCAGCAGCTTGGAGACAGGGAGAGGCTACGAGCAGTACTTC.

This clone was seen more than once but under ten times. The V gene is TRBV7-3, the J gene TRBJ1-1, with D possibly TRBD1 on 5 matching bases. V lost 3 bases, J lost 1 base, and 6 bases lay in between. The CDR3 covers 13 residues. CDR1 and CDR2 from the germline V gene are SGHTA and FQGTGA. The DNA for the CDR3 is TGTGCCAGCAGCTTTAGGGGGAACACTGAAGCTTTCTTT. This sequence encodes CASSFRGNTEAFF.

This chain connects TRBV19 to TRBJ2-3, with D possibly matching TRBD2 (5 bases). In germline, CDR1 is LNHDA, CDR2 SQIVND (reference sequence). This CDR3 comprises 14 residues. Trimming took 7 bases from V and 0 from J, leaving 11 bases between them. The CDR3 DNA sequence: TGTGCCAGTAAAGAGCGGACGAGCACAGATACGCAGTATTTT. It yields the protein CASKERTSTDTQYF.

The chain joins TRBV18 to TRBJ1-2, with a weak D call TRBD1 (5 bases). The CDR3 spans 16 residues. Germline lookup yields CDR1 KGHSH and CDR2 LQKENI. V lost 7 bases and J lost 5, with 23 bases in between. CDR3 amino acids: CASWQNLGLRWYGYTF. The CDR3 region has the DNA TGTGCCAGCTGGCAGAATTTGGGACTTCGATGGTATGGCTACACCTTC.

This clone was observed a few times. The V gene is TRBV10-3, the J gene TRBJ1-4; 7 nucleotides match TRBD1. The V gene's germline CDR1 is ENHRY and CDR2 SYGVKD. The ends lost 6 bases at V and 5 bases at J; junction bases unmatched: 3. The CDR3 is 13 residues long. The CDR3 protein is CAISGTENEKLFF. The CDR3 DNA reads TGTGCCATCAGCGGGACAGAAAATGAAAAACTGTTTTTT.

V usage is TRBV7-6 and J usage is TRBJ1-1, with 9 bases matching TRBD1. Germline-derived CDR1 and CDR2 are SGHVS and FNYEAQ. Trimming at V came to 4 bases and at J to 5 bases, leaving 8 bases not matched to a gene. This CDR3 region has 15 residues. Here the CDR3 DNA reads TGTGCCAGCAGCTCACAGGGGGCGGGGGAAACTGAAGCTTTCTTT. It specifies CASSSQGAGETEAFF.

The chain couples TRBV30 to TRBJ2-5, with 9 positions matching TRBD2. The CDR3 is 15 amino acids. Germline CDR1 is GTSNPN and CDR2 is SVGIG (reference sequence). Trimming took 2 bases from V and 2 from J; bases not matched to a gene: 6. This chain's CDR3 is CAWSRWTSAQETQYF. DNA for the CDR3: TGTGCCTGGAGTCGGTGGACTAGCGCGCAAGAGACCCAGTACTTC.

The gene calls are TRBV5-1 and TRBJ1-4; TRBD1 might be the D (6 bases). CDR1 is SGHRS and CDR2 is YFSETQ in the germline V gene. The CDR3 loop spans 14 amino acids. V was cut by 4 bases and J by 8 bases, with 15 bases left in between. In DNA form, the CDR3 reads TGCGCCAGCAGCCAAGGGACAAATACCGAAAAACTGTTTTTT. Protein sequence: CASSQGTNTEKLFF.

This chain joins TRBV27 and TRBJ2-1, with 7 bases fitting TRBD1. V shed 5 bases, J shed 5 bases, and the junction held 6 bases outside the gene matches. Germline V gives CDR1 MNHEY, CDR2 SMNVEV (reference sequence). CDR3 size: 14 residues. This CDR3 is CASSKTGLDNEQFF. The CDR3 region has the DNA TGTGCCAGCAGTAAGACAGGGTTGGACAATGAGCAGTTCTTC.

The V gene is TRBV19, the J gene TRBJ2-1; D unclear. The CDR3 covers 15 residues. Germline assignment: CDR1 LNHDA and CDR2 SQIVND (reference sequence). Trimming stripped 3 bases from V and 6 bases from J, with 15 bases between. In DNA, the CDR3 is TGTGCCAGTAGTATTGGGCTAAACCCCTTCAATGAGCAGTTCTTC. The encoded protein is CASSIGLNPFNEQFF.

This chain connects TRBV9 to TRBJ2-1; TRBD1 aligns across 7 bases. The CDR3 consists of 15 residues. Losses at the gene ends were 0 bases for V and 3 bases for J; bases not matched to a gene: 3. The germline V gene encodes CDR1 SGDLS and CDR2 YYNGEE. CDR3 nucleotide sequence: TGTGCCAGCAGCGTAGTCGGGACAGACTACAATGAGCAGTTCTTC. Residues: CASSVVGTDYNEQFF.

The chain is built from TRBV28 and TRBJ1-6; D is unclear. Per germline, CDR1 MDHEN and CDR2 SYDVKM. The CDR3 spans 12 residues. V shed 8 bases and J shed 9 bases, with 11 bases lying between them. The CDR3 nucleotides read TGTGCCAGCGTGACTATAGGTTCACCCCTCCACTTT. Residues: CASVTIGSPLHF.

This clone was seen once. V and J are TRBV6-1 and TRBJ1-2; D gene uncertain. Germline CDR1 reads MNHNS; CDR2 reads SASEGT. CDR3 length: 15 amino acids. Trimming cost V 1 base and J 2 bases, with 11 bases left between them. CDR3 residues: CASSEEPTPNYGYTF. The CDR3 DNA sequence: TGTGCCAGCAGTGAAGAGCCGACACCGAACTATGGCTACACCTTC.

This chain joins TRBV5-4 and TRBJ1-1, with TRBD1 matching 7 bases. Per the germline V gene, CDR1 is SGHNT and CDR2 is YYREEE (reference sequence). Trimming cost V 4 bases and J 4 bases; bases outside gene matches: 10. The CDR3 spans 15 residues. CDR3: CASSGQTGERTEAFF. DNA for the CDR3: TGTGCCAGCAGCGGCCAAACAGGGGAGCGCACTGAAGCTTTCTTT.

This chain uses TRBV12-3 or TRBV12-4 with TRBJ2-2; D is perhaps TRBD2 (6 bases). V lost 3 bases and J lost 7, with 9 bases in between. CDR3 size: 13 residues. As DNA, the CDR3 is TGTGCCAGCAGTTTTGTGCGGGACGGGGAGCTGTTTTTT. Protein product: CASSFVRDGELFF.

The chain is built from TRBV5-1 and TRBJ2-1; no clear D gene. Germline CDR1 SGHRS, CDR2 YFSETQ. V dropped 0 bases and J dropped 7 bases, with 17 bases sitting between them. CDR3 length equals 16 residues. CDR3 DNA: TGCGCCAGCAGCTTGGGTCCGGGTGACCAAGGTAATGAGCAGTTCTTC. Its translation: CASSLGPGDQGNEQFF. Supplemented by reference TRBV5-1 and TRBJ2-1, the full variable domain reads KAGVTQTPRYLIKTRGQQVTLSCSPISGHRSVSWYQQTPGQGLQFLFEYFSETQRNKGNFPGRFSGRQFSNSRSEMNVSTLELGDSALYLCASSLGPGDQGNEQFFGPGTRLTVL.

The CDR3 is CASSLIGTGDGYTF. DNA of the CDR3: TGTGCCAGCAGCTTAATCGGGACAGGGGACGGCTACACCTTC. The J gene is TRBJ1-2, the V gene TRBV7-9; 10 bases are shared with TRBD1. Germline V gives CDR1 SEHNR, CDR2 FQNEAQ (reference sequence). The V gene end was trimmed by 2 bases and the J gene end by 8 bases; junction bases not matched to a gene: 5. The CDR3 runs 14 residues.

The V call is TRBV20-1, the J call TRBJ2-1; 9 nucleotides agree with TRBD2. V trimming: 3 bases; J trimming: 5 bases; junction bases outside the gene matches: 5. In germline, CDR1 is DFQATT, CDR2 SNEGSKA (reference sequence). CDR3 length equals 14 residues. The CDR3 region has the DNA TGCAGTGCTAGTCCGCTAGCGGGAAACAATGAGCAGTTCTTC. As protein: CSASPLAGNNEQFF.

This clone has more than one count but fewer than ten. The V gene is TRBV19, the J gene TRBJ2-7; 7 bases line up with TRBD1. Germline V gene sequence: CDR1 LNHDA, CDR2 SQIVND (reference sequence). The V and J ends lost 6 bases and 3 bases, in that order; junction bases with no gene match: 8. The CDR3 is made up of 14 amino acids. The CDR3 loop is CASRNPQGDYEQYF. The CDR3 DNA is TGTGCCAGTAGAAACCCCCAGGGGGACTACGAGCAGTACTTC.

This clone was counted a few times. CDR3 sequence (DNA): TGTGCCAGCAGCCCTTCCGGGACATTTCACAATGAGCAGTTCTTC. This gives the protein CASSPSGTFHNEQFF. The chain carries TRBV7-9 and TRBJ2-1, with D possibly being TRBD1 (6 bases). The CDR3 is made up of 15 amino acids. The germline V gene has CDR1 SEHNR and CDR2 FQNEAQ (reference sequence). Deletions cut 5 bases from V and 5 bases from J, with 16 bases between. The variable domain in full, completed from reference TRBV7-9 and TRBJ2-1, reads DTGVSQNPRHKITKRGQNVTFRCDPISEHNRLYWYRQTLGQGPEFLTYFQNEAQLEKSRLLSDRFSAERPKGSFSTLEIQRTEQGDSAMYLCASSPSGTFHNEQFFGPGTRLTVL.

This clone appeared a few times. The CDR3 nucleotides are TGTGCCAGCAGTTCCCGACAAGCTACCACAGATACGCAGTATTTT. Protein product: CASSSRQATTDTQYF. The chain carries TRBV28 and TRBJ2-3; D gene unclear. V lost 4 bases, J lost 2 bases, and 13 bases lay in between. Germline loops: CDR1 MDHEN, CDR2 SYDVKM. This CDR3 spans 15 amino acids.